This is a list of T cell receptor beta chains from one sample in a study of T cell changes during pregnancy in multiple sclerosis. The method was immunoSEQ multiplex PCR; TCRdb's version includes in-frame clones alone and lacks a portion of them. The sample lists about 50,000 clones; approximately 93% were seen once. Source: CD4+ T cells from peripheral blood mononuclear cells, taken in the third trimester of pregnancy. Every receptor here comes from a female donor with multiple sclerosis, enrolled in a pregnancy study. Both conserved end residues are part of each CDR3. A D gene is named only where the DNA matches it firmly. Some rows have no size entry. The others give once, few or many, or a class for an expanded clone.

j_call v_call clone_size d_call cdr3_aa cdr3_nt
TRBJ2-3 TRBV7-8 - TRBD2 CASSLGGGLAGGNTQYF TGTGCCAGCAGCTTAGGCGGAGGACTAGCGGGAGGCAATACGCAGTATTTT
TRBJ2-7 TRBV28 - - CASSSPRGLVHSEQYF TGTGCCAGCAGTTCTCCAAGGGGACTGGTCCATAGCGAGCAGTACTTC
TRBJ2-3 TRBV14 - TRBD2 CASSQLSGRAQDTQYF TGTGCCAGCAGCCAGCTTAGCGGGAGGGCCCAAGATACGCAGTATTTT
TRBJ2-1 TRBV4-1 - TRBD2 CASSYIPGLAGRVGEQFF TGCGCCAGCAGCTATATACCGGGACTAGCGGGTCGGGTCGGTGAGCAGTTCTTC
TRBJ2-1 TRBV5-1 - TRBD1 CASSFDSDRVNEQFF TGCGCCAGCAGCTTCGATTCGGACAGGGTCAATGAGCAGTTCTTC
TRBJ2-5 TRBV7-9 - - CASSLAGAGETQYF TGTGCCAGCAGCTTAGCAGGGGCAGGAGAGACCCAGTACTTC
TRBJ1-3 TRBV19 - - CASSRGGNTIYF TGTGCCAGTAGCCGCGGAGGAAACACCATATATTTT
TRBJ1-2 TRBV5-4 - TRBD1 CASSQTGGQGGYTF TGTGCCAGCAGCCAGACAGGGGGACAGGGGGGCTACACCTTC
TRBJ2-7 TRBV2 - TRBD2 CASRPSGSYEQYF TGTGCCAGCAGACCTAGCGGGAGCTACGAGCAGTACTTC
TRBJ2-7 TRBV21-1 - - CASSIRLYRSYEQYF TGTGCCAGCAGCATACGACTTTACCGCTCCTACGAGCAGTACTTC
TRBJ2-4 TRBV11-3 - - CASSSSRNIQYF TGTGCCAGCAGCTCTAGCAGGAACATTCAGTACTTC
TRBJ1-1 TRBV7-3 once TRBD1 CASSLPPGQGRTEAFF TGTGCCAGCAGCTTACCTCCGGGACAGGGGAGGACTGAAGCTTTCTTT
TRBJ1-1 TRBV7-3 - - CTCGQPGTLKLSF TGTACCTGCGGGCAGCCAGGCACACTGAAGCTTTCGTTT
TRBJ2-1 TRBV10-3 - TRBD2 CAFRTSSDNEQFF TGTGCCTTCCGGACTAGTTCCGACAATGAGCAGTTCTTC
TRBJ2-1 TRBV6-1 - - CASSLARGTYNEQFF TGTGCCAGCAGCCTAGCTCGAGGGACTTACAATGAGCAGTTCTTC
TRBJ1-2 TRBV30 - TRBD1 CAFVPGQGAHGYTF TGTGCCTTTGTCCCGGGACAGGGGGCTCATGGCTACACCTTC
TRBJ2-1 TRBV7-8 - TRBD1 CASSLPTNPTGGSHNEQFF TGTGCCAGCAGCTTACCAACAAATCCCACAGGGGGCTCTCACAATGAGCAGTTCTTC
TRBJ2-6 TRBV19 - - CASLGGNSGANVLTF TGTGCCAGTCTAGGAGGGAACTCTGGGGCCAACGTCCTGACTTTC
TRBJ2-7 TRBV30 - - CAWRGQQPYEQYF TGTGCCTGGAGGGGGCAGCAGCCCTACGAGCAGTACTTC
TRBJ2-1 TRBV29-1 - - CSVDRSGMGNEQFF TGCAGCGTTGACCGTTCAGGGATGGGGAATGAGCAGTTCTTC
TRBJ2-3 TRBV27 - - CASSRGRGSDTQYF TGTGCCAGCAGTCGGGGGCGGGGGTCAGATACGCAGTATTTT
TRBJ2-2 TRBV19 - - CASTTPGGSGELFF TGTGCCAGTACCACCCCCGGAGGGTCCGGGGAGCTGTTTTTT
TRBJ2-4 TRBV5-6 - TRBD1 CASSSPGTALAKNIQYF TGTGCCAGCAGCTCGCCAGGGACAGCACTAGCCAAAAACATTCAGTACTTC
TRBJ2-3 TRBV28 - TRBD2 CASSPQPGLADTQYF TGTGCCAGCAGTCCCCAGCCCGGACTAGCAGATACGCAGTATTTT
TRBJ2-1 TRBV7-9 - TRBD2 CASSLYGTSGGGEQFF TGTGCCAGCAGCTTATATGGGACTAGCGGGGGGGGTGAGCAGTTCTTC
TRBJ2-5 TRBV11-2 - - CASSLGGPAGETQYF TGTGCCAGCAGCTTAGGCGGCCCGGCGGGGGAGACCCAGTACTTC
TRBJ2-7 TRBV7-2 - TRBD2 CASSAGTSPTYEQYF TGTGCCAGCAGCGCCGGGACTAGCCCCACTTACGAGCAGTACTTC
TRBJ1-2 TRBV9 once TRBD1 CASSSRTGVNYGYTF TGTGCCAGCAGCTCTCGGACAGGGGTTAACTATGGCTACACCTTC
TRBJ1-3 TRBV19 - - CASRTGGLSGNTIYF TGTGCCAGTAGGACGGGAGGGCTCTCTGGAAACACCATATATTTT
TRBJ1-4 TRBV29-1 - TRBD1 CSAPGQGNEKLFF TGCAGCGCCCCCGGACAGGGGAATGAAAAACTGTTTTTT
TRBJ2-3 TRBV5-4 once TRBD2 CASSSLAGVTDTQYF TGTGCCAGCAGCTCACTAGCGGGAGTGACAGATACGCAGTATTTT
TRBJ1-6 TRBV6-6 few - CASRPRTAHNSPLHF TGTGCCAGCAGGCCCCGGACAGCCCATAATTCACCCCTCCACTTT
TRBJ2-7 TRBV7-2 - TRBD1 CASSFRQGGYEQYF TGTGCCAGCAGCTTCCGACAGGGCGGGTACGAGCAGTACTTC
TRBJ2-1 TRBV7-3 once TRBD2 CASSPGLLYNEQFF TGTGCCAGCAGCCCGGGACTACTTTACAATGAGCAGTTCTTC
TRBJ2-3 TRBV5-1 - TRBD2 CASSRDSTGGTAQYF TGCGCCAGCAGCAGGGACTCGACGGGGGGGACGGCGCAGTATTTT
TRBJ1-2 TRBV28 - - CASSSPPTVYGYTF TGTGCCAGCAGTTCCCCCCCGACAGTCTATGGCTACACCTTC
TRBJ1-5 TRBV11-3 - TRBD1 CASSLDRWTGSNQPQHF TGTGCCAGCAGCTTAGATCGGTGGACAGGAAGCAATCAGCCCCAGCATTTT
TRBJ1-2 TRBV9 - - CASSVVENYGYTF TGTGCCAGCAGCGTAGTTGAGAACTATGGCTACACCTTC
TRBJ2-6 TRBV27 - TRBD2 CASRRRGDSGANVLTF TGTGCCAGCCGGCGCCGGGGGGACTCTGGGGCCAACGTCCTGACTTTC
TRBJ2-6 TRBV7-2 - - CASRTGIGGGSGANVLTF TGTGCCAGCAGAACAGGAATAGGTGGGGGGTCTGGGGCCAACGTCCTGACTTTC